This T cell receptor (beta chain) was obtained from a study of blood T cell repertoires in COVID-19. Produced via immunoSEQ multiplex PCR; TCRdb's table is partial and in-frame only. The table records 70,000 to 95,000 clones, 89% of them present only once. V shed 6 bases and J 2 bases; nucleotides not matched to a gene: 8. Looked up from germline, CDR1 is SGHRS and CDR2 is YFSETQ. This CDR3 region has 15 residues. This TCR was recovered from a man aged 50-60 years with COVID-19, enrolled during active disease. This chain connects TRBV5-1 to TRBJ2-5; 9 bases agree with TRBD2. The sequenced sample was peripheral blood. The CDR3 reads CASTSGGRTQETQYF. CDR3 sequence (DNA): TGCGCCAGCACGAGCGGGGGGCGAACTCAAGAGACCCAGTACTTC.